A single sample is the source of the 5 T cell receptor beta chains below, sequenced in a study of blood T cells in healthy people across ages. The authors ran a second PCR of 7 to 11 cycles using a sample-barcoded 5' primer and a J-beta primer mix. MiXCR, applied by TCRdb to the 5' RACE reads, yields one record per CDR3 protein. The sample has 2 million or so distinct CDR3 sequences; just under 50% are singletons. Source material: blood. These receptors were obtained from a woman aged 40 to 55 in good health.

This clonotype was counted a few times. The V gene is TRBV20-1, the J gene TRBJ1-2; a possible D gene is TRBD1 (5 bases). V gave up 3 bases and J gave up 1 base, with 9 bases separating them. In germline, CDR1 is DFQATT, CDR2 SNEGSKA (reference sequence). CDR3 length: 13 residues. This chain's CDR3 is CSASNRNNYGYTF. The CDR3 coding sequence is TGCAGTGCTAGTAACAGGAATAACTATGGCTACACCTTC.

The V gene is TRBV20-1, the J gene TRBJ1-2, with TRBD1 matching 9 bases. CDR3 length: 15 amino acids. In germline, CDR1 is DFQATT, CDR2 SNEGSKA (reference sequence). Trimming cost V 6 bases and J 7 bases; bases outside gene matches: 15. This chain's CDR3 is CSALSPSTGGRGYTF. For the CDR3, the DNA is TGCAGTGCCCTATCCCCCTCGACAGGGGGACGTGGCTACACCTTC.

This clonotype was recorded a few times. A junction boundary mismatches the germline segment, possibly from a read error. The chain carries TRBV7-7 and TRBJ2-7, with D uncertain. The end of the DNA aligns better with TRBJ2-3, so the J call may be wrong. CDR3 length: 12 amino acids. Germline V gene data show CDR1 as SSHAT and CDR2 as FNYEAQ (reference sequence). CDR3 nucleotides: TGTGCTAGCAGCCCACGACTTGGGACGCAGTATTTT. As protein: CASSPRLGTQYF.

V is TRBV24-1 and J is TRBJ2-4; 8 nucleotides match TRBD1. Germline trimming cut 11 bases from V and 8 bases from J; bases unmatched to any gene: 10. The CDR3 consists of 13 residues. Germline CDR1 is KGHDR and CDR2 is SFDVKD. The CDR3 region is CAIGGQGADIQYF. CDR3 DNA: TGTGCCATAGGGGGTCAGGGGGCTGACATTCAGTACTTC.

The rearrangement joins TRBV6-1 to TRBJ2-1, with D possibly TRBD1 on 5 matching bases. Germline assignment: CDR1 MNHNS and CDR2 SASEGT. Trimming took 2 bases from V and 8 from J, leaving 13 bases between them. There are 14 residues in the CDR3. The CDR3 loop reads CASSEWARVDEQFF. The CDR3, as DNA: TGTGCCAGCAGTGAATGGGCCAGGGTGGATGAGCAGTTCTTC.